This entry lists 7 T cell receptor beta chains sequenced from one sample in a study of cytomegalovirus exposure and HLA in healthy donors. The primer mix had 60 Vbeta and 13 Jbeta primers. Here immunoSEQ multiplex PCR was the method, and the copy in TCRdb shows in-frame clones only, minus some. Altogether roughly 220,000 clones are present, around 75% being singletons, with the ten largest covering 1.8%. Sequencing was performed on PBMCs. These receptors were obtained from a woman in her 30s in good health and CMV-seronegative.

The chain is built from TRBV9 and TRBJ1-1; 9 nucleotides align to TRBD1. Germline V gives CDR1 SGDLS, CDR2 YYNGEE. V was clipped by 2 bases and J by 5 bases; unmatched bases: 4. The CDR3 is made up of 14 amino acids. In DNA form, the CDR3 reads TGTGCCAGCAGCGTCGGGACAGGGTTAACTGAAGCTTTCTTT. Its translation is CASSVGTGLTEAFF. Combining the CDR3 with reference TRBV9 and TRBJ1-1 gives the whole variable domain DSGVTQTPKHLITATGQRVTLRCSPRSGDLSVYWYQQSLDQGLQFLIQYYNGEERAKGNILERFSAQQFPDLHSELNLSSLELGDSALYFCASSVGTGLTEAFFGQGTRLTVV.

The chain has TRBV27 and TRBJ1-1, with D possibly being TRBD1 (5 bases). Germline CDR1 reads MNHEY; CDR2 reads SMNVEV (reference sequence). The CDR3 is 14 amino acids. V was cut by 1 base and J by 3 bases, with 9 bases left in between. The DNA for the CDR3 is TGTGCCAGCAGTTTATTTTGGGGCGACACTGAAGCTTTCTTT. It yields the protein CASSLFWGDTEAFF.

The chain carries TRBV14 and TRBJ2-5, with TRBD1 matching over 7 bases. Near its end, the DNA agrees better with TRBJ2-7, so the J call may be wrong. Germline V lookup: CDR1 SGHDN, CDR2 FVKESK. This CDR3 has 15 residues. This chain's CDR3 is CASSQLRDRAYEQYF. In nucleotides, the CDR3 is TGTGCCAGCAGCCAACTAAGGGACAGAGCCTACGAGCAGTACTTC.

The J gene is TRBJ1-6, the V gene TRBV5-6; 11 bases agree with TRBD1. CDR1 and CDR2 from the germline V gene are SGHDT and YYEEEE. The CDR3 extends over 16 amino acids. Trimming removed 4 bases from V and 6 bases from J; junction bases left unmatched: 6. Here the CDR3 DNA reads TGTGCCAGCAGCGATGGACAGGGGGCAGGTAATTCACCCCTCCACTTT. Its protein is CASSDGQGAGNSPLHF. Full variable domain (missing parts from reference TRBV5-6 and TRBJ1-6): DAGVTQSPTHLIKTRGQQVTLRCSPKSGHDTVSWYQQALGQGPQFIFQYYEEEERQRGNFPDRFSGHQFPNYSSELNVNALLLGDSALYLCASSDGQGAGNSPLHFGNGTRLTVT.

CDR3 region: CASSQARDMINEKLFF. Written as DNA, the CDR3 is TGCGCCAGCAGCCAAGCTCGGGACATGATTAATGAAAAACTGTTTTTT. The J gene is TRBJ1-4, the V gene TRBV4-1, with a tentative D call TRBD1 (6 bases). The CDR3 length is 16 residues. Trimming shortened V by 1 base and J by 4 bases, and 13 bases separated the two germline ends. The germline CDR1 and CDR2 sequences are MGHRA and YSYEKL.

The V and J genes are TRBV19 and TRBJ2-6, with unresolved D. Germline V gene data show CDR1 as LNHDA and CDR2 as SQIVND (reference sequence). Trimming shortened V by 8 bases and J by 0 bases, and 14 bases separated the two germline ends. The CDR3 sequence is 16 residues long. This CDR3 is CASRASGFSGANVLTF. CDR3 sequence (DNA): TGTGCCAGTCGAGCCTCAGGCTTCTCTGGGGCCAACGTCCTGACTTTC.

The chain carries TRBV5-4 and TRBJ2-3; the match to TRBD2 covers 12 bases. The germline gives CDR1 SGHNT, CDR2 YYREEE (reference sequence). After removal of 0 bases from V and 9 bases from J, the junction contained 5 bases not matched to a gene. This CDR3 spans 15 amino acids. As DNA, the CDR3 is TGTGCCAGCAGCTTGGATGCTAGCGGGAGGGAAACGCAGTATTTT. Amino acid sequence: CASSLDASGRETQYF.